This T cell receptor beta chain was captured in a study of tumor and adjacent non-tumor tissue in lung cancer (dated by TCRdb to the late 2010s). As for the study more broadly: Patients with adenocarcinoma (about twelve), squamous cell carcinoma (2) and small cell lung cancer (1) were included in the cohort. For each patient, one tumor sample and one normal lung sample were taken, giving under 35 paired specimens that underwent TCRbeta CDR3 sequencing. The roughly 15 patients were aged roughly 30 to 80 years, included around 10 men and 5 women, and had TNM stage I to III disease. In total, sequencing yielded 130,000,000 or so productive TCRbeta reads, which works out to an average of around 4.2 million reads per sample. The study compared bulk TCRbeta repertoires from lung tumor tissue and matched distant non-tumor lung tissue of about 14 lung cancer patients.

The CDR3 length is 16 residues, termini included. Reading the germline V gene gives CDR1 LGHNA and CDR2 YSLEER. The paper as a whole reports these results and caveats: With only about 16 patients in the cohort, the authors noted that larger samples and more detailed clinical data are needed. Because peripheral blood was not sequenced, blood TCRbeta repertoires in the lung cancer patients of the study were not examined. The methods do not name the sequencing platform or mention unique molecular identifiers. The top 100 clones made up a significantly larger cumulative share of the repertoire in normal lung than in tumor tissue. Significantly higher TCR diversity (inverse Simpson) was observed in tumor tissue than in normal lung tissue (around 450 vs 150, P = 0.0075, Mann-Whitney U test). TCR diversity was significantly higher in younger patients, and higher tumor TCR diversity was associated with shorter overall and disease-free survival.

Bulk unsorted tissue served as the source for RNA extraction, and RNA quality was assessed using a NanoDrop ND-1000 and an Agilent 2100. All donors had newly diagnosed lung cancer, had not received prior chemotherapy, and were admitted for thoracic surgery in China between August and November 2014. The study excluded patients who had received radiotherapy or chemotherapy before or who had another cancer at the same time. Surgical tissue pieces of 1-2 cm3 were preserved in RNAlater solution and were kept at -80 degrees C until use. As regards this clonotype: Its cognate antigen has yet to be identified. In this CDR3 the conserved last residue, phenylalanine or tryptophan, is missing, so a read error is likely. The DNA is omitted, as the CDR3 cannot be located on it reliably, and the CDR3 follows TCRdb's listing.

Library preparation used multiplex PCR. The sequencer listed for this sample is Illumina HiSeq 2500. TCRbeta libraries were constructed through three rounds of nested PCR with primers (Table S4) according to protocols adapted from ARM-PCR. Before sequencing, PCR products of 200-500 bp were cut from the gel and purified using the QIAquick gel extraction kit. The study's own analysis went as follows. Reads were cleaned using Trimmomatic, were merged into complete CDR3 sequences using FLASH, and were assigned to V(D)J germline segments using MiTCR. Clonal diversity was calculated as the inverse Simpson's index using VDJtools. Productive reads were defined as in-frame sequences without a premature stop codon. TCRdb reran the public reads through fastp at Q25 and MiXCR, keeping productive beta chains. Rows with a matching CDR3 protein are joined into one entry that keeps the most common DNA and genes. These V and J calls derive from TCRdb rather than the authors' analysis. In all, the sample holds under 140,000 distinct CDR3 sequences, and under 90% of those were seen once. 20% to 25% of the sample is taken by the ten largest.

This chain is built from TRBV4-3 and TRBJ2-5; the table's D call of TRBD2 was not tested on the DNA. The sequenced material came from lung tumor tissue. The sequence came from a man aged 65 to 79 with non-small cell lung cancer. CDR3 protein: CASSQAGGVGQETRYI.